Below, one TCR beta chain is given with its context. These data come from a study of blood T cell repertoires in COVID-19. Overall study context: Samples representing acute and convalescent COVID-19 were sourced from the United States, Italy and Spain. Sample material is recorded as cDNA or gDNA derived from T cells, B-cell-depleted T cells, or PBMCs.

Some clones are missing from TCRdb's copy, which holds only in-frame ones; the method was immunoSEQ multiplex PCR. The data contain some 220,000 clones, 65% to 90% of them singletons. Seattle's cohort entered during active infection and was followed longitudinally. Trimming took 6 bases from V and 4 from J; bases not matched to a gene: 9. Germline CDR1 is PRHDT and CDR2 is FYEKMQ (reference sequence). The CDR3 is 14 amino acids. The origin of this receptor is a woman between 65 and 79 years old with COVID-19, enrolled during active disease. Sequencing was carried out using peripheral blood. The chain couples TRBV13 to TRBJ2-7; 7 bases align to TRBD1. The CDR3 loop reads CASRQWDSRYEQYF. DNA of the CDR3: TGTGCCAGCAGGCAATGGGACAGCCGTTACGAGCAGTACTTC.